This paragraph reports one T cell receptor (beta chain). What it recognizes is unknown. Sample barcodes and UMIs were carried by the TCR alpha and TCR beta cDNA libraries that 5'RACE generated with constant-segment primers. TCRdb reanalysed the 5' RACE reads using MiXCR and keeps one entry per CDR3 protein. The data contain about 540,000 distinct CDR3 sequences, around 21% of them singletons. This record comes from a study of T-cell memory formation after mild COVID-19. Whole-study context: TCR clusters were mostly donor specific. Findings of the study overall: The authors did not confirm SARS-CoV-2 specificity of second-wave clones peaking day 37. That cross-reactive memory joined was suggested by some responding clones appearing in pre-infection memory.

The germline V and J ends were trimmed by 8 bases and 2 bases, with 14 bases remaining between them. Per germline, CDR1 KGHSH and CDR2 LQKENI. The CDR3 totals 14 residues. The chain carries TRBV18 and TRBJ2-3; D may be TRBD2 (5 bases). Specimen: PBMCs or a T cell subset sorted from them (not recorded which). The sequence came from an adult woman who had mild COVID-19 (a few samples of this study predate the infection). Cell type and time point are not known. CDR3 DNA: TGTGCCAGCACTCTCGGGGTCCTCACAGATACGCAGTATTTT. As protein: CASTLGVLTDTQYF.